A single sample is the source of the 10 T cell receptor beta chains below, sequenced in a study of cytomegalovirus exposure and HLA in healthy donors. Researchers ran the PCR with 60 Vbeta and 13 Jbeta primers. Method: immunoSEQ multiplex PCR; TCRdb's copy keeps in-frame clones and lacks some. The sample holds around 110,000 clones; 75% are singletons and the top ten take 2.5% to 3.5%. The sequenced sample was PBMCs. The receptors were gathered from a male donor in good health and CMV-seropositive.

The chain is built from TRBV18 and TRBJ1-5; 8 bases fit TRBD1. This CDR3 is 15 amino acids long. V trimming: 3 bases; J trimming: 2 bases; junction bases outside the gene matches: 3. Looked up from germline, CDR1 is KGHSH and CDR2 is LQKENI. CDR3 in amino acids: CASSPDRGGNQPQHF. CDR3 DNA sequence: TGTGCCAGCTCACCCGACAGGGGCGGCAATCAGCCCCAGCATTTT.

The genes are TRBV7-9 and TRBJ1-3; TRBD1 matches 7 bases. The CDR3 totals 15 residues. V gave up 4 bases and J gave up 6 bases; unmatched junction bases: 9. Looked up from germline, CDR1 is SEHNR and CDR2 is FQNEAQ (reference sequence). CDR3 in DNA: TGTGCCAGCAGCTCTGACCCGGGACAGCCAAACACCATATATTTT. This translates into CASSSDPGQPNTIYF.

The genes are TRBV30 and TRBJ2-7; 12 bases match TRBD1. Germline trimming cut 5 bases from V and 6 bases from J; bases unmatched to any gene: 2. The CDR3 is made up of 12 amino acids. Germline V gives CDR1 GTSNPN, CDR2 SVGIG (reference sequence). CDR3 residues: CAWGTGGREQYF. The CDR3 coding sequence is TGTGCCTGGGGGACAGGGGGCCGCGAGCAGTACTTC.

The rearrangement links TRBV15 to TRBJ2-2; D is unresolved. From germline, CDR1 is LNHNV and CDR2 YYDKDF (reference sequence). Trimming pared 0 bases from V and 8 bases from J, leaving 10 bases between. The CDR3 has 14 residues. The CDR3 loop reads CATSRDLWQGELFF. The CDR3 DNA sequence: TGTGCCACCAGCAGAGATCTTTGGCAAGGGGAGCTGTTTTTT.

The V gene is TRBV6-4, the J gene TRBJ2-2, with a possible D match to TRBD1 (5 bases). Between the trimmed V and J ends, which lost 9 bases and 4 bases, there was a span of 12 bases. Germline CDR1 reads MRHNA; CDR2 reads SNTAGT. The CDR3 runs to 13 residues. The CDR3 here is CASAVGATGELFF. As DNA, the CDR3 is TGTGCCAGTGCCGTTGGGGCCACCGGGGAGCTGTTTTTT.

The J gene is TRBJ1-1, the V gene TRBV11-2, with 11 bases aligning to TRBD1. Per germline, CDR1 SGHAT and CDR2 FQNNGV. The CDR3 totals 15 residues. Trimming took 1 base from V and 4 from J; bases not matched to a gene: 2. The DNA for the CDR3 is TGTGCCAGCAGCTTAGCCGGGACAGGGGGCACTGAAGCTTTCTTT. It encodes CASSLAGTGGTEAFF.

The chain employs TRBV7-6 and TRBJ2-7, with D maybe TRBD2 (5 bases). Germline V CDR1 and CDR2: SGHVS, FNYEAQ. The V end lost 5 bases, the J end lost 1 base, and 12 bases lay between the germline ends. The CDR3 length is 14 residues. Here the CDR3 reads CASSLARGSYEQYF. DNA for the CDR3: TGTGCCAGCAGCCTCGCCCGAGGGTCCTACGAGCAGTACTTC.

The chain has TRBV6-1 and TRBJ2-6, with TRBD1 matching over 9 bases. The CDR3 length is 18 residues. Trimming removed 2 bases from V and 3 bases from J; junction bases left unmatched: 8. Germline CDR1 MNHNS, CDR2 SASEGT. The CDR3 nucleotides read TGTGCCAGCAGTGAATTACTACAGGGGGCGGGTGGGGCCAACGTCCTGACTTTC. It codes for CASSELLQGAGGANVLTF.

This clone was recorded a few times. V and J are TRBV5-6 and TRBJ2-5; possible D gene TRBD2, 5 bases. The CDR3 has 13 amino acids. Germline V gene sequence: CDR1 SGHDT, CDR2 YYEEEE. Trimming pared 0 bases from V and 7 bases from J, leaving 10 bases between. The DNA for the CDR3 is TGTGCCAGCAGCTTGGTTACCGGAGGGACCCAGTACTTC. Translated: CASSLVTGGTQYF.

This sequence joins TRBV6-6 and TRBJ2-7, with D possibly being TRBD2 (5 bases). Germline V CDR1 and CDR2: MNHNY, SVGAGI (reference sequence). The CDR3 sequence is 15 residues long. The V end lost 4 bases, the J end lost 0 bases, and 13 bases lay between the germline ends. The CDR3 is CASSSTGKLSYEQYF. The CDR3 DNA is TGTGCCAGCAGTTCCACCGGGAAACTCTCCTACGAGCAGTACTTC.